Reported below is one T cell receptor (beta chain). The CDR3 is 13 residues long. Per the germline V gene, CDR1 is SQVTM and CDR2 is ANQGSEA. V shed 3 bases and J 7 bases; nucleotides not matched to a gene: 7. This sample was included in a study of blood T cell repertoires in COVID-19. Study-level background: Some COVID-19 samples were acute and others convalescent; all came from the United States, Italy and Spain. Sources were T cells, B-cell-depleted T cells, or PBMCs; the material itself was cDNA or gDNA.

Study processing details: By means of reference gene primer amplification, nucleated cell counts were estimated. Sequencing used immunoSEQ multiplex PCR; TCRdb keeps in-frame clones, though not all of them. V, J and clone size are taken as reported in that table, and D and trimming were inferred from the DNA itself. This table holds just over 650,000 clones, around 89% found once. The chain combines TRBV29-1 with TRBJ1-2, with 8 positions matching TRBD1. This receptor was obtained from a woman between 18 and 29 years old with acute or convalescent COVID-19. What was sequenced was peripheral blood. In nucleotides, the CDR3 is TGCAGCGTTGACTCCCAGGGGGCGCGTGGCTACACCTTC. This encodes CSVDSQGARGYTF.